A single sample gave rise to the 2 T cell receptor beta chains below, sequenced in a study of sequential checkpoint blockade in melanoma. Treatment defined: randomized to nivolumab then ipilimumab (arm A) or the reverse (arm B). Only in-frame clones appear in the TCRdb table, and some are missing; sequencing was by immunoSEQ multiplex PCR. The sample shows 4,000 to 6,000 clones, approximately 23% of them seen only once. This sample comprised tumor tissue (inferred from file names), obtained from a patient given nivolumab and ipilimumab in sequence. The receptor set was obtained from a human donor with melanoma.

Points on this clone: The sample has other DNA sequences that encode this CDR3 too. CDR3 in DNA: TGTGCCAGTAGTATTGATCGCCGGGAGCAGTACTTC. This codes for CASSIDRREQYF. This chain uses TRBV19 with TRBJ2-7, with D uncertain. The CDR3 extends over 12 amino acids. Per germline, CDR1 LNHDA and CDR2 SQIVND (reference sequence). V was trimmed by 3 bases and J by 7 bases, leaving 10 bases between them.

This clone was seen at least ten times. The rearrangement joins TRBV11-3 to TRBJ1-4; D uncertain. Per germline, CDR1 SGHNT and CDR2 YENEEA. CDR3 size: 14 residues. V was pared by 5 bases and J by 4 bases, with 11 bases between. DNA for the CDR3: TGTGCCAGCAGCGATCGTGAGATTAATGAAAAACTGTTTTTT. This translates into CASSDREINEKLFF. The entire variable domain, with the rest obtained from reference TRBV11-3 and TRBJ1-4, is as follows: EAGVVQSPRYKIIEKKQPVAFWCNPISGHNTLYWYLQNLGQGPELLIRYENEEAVDDSQLPKDRFSAERLKGVDSTLKIQPAELGDSAVYLCASSDREINEKLFFGSGTQLSVL.